The 17 T cell receptor beta chains below all came from one sample that was sequenced in a study of PD-1 blockade in classical Hodgkin lymphoma (dated by TCRdb to 2018 to 2020). The sample's time point label, in plain terms: cycle 1 day 1 (C1D1), immediately before nivolumab initiation. Every trial patient had relapsed following autologous stem cell transplantation, and prior brentuximab vedotin exposure was what differed among cohorts A, B and C. Libraries were prepared through the immunoSEQ multiplex PCR assay. TCRdb holds this immuneACCESS table with in-frame rearrangements only. Some clones are missing; in checked studies, unresolved V genes explain under half, and the rest has no known cause. For this sample there are roughly 62,000 clones; more than 70% appear just once. The leading ten clones occupy roughly an eighth of the sample. This specimen consisted of peripheral blood mononuclear cells (PBMCs), obtained at baseline. The receptors originated from a human donor with classical Hodgkin lymphoma.

This chain links TRBV5-5 with TRBJ1-5; D is perhaps TRBD1 (5 bases). This CDR3 has 15 amino acids. Germline V gene data show CDR1 as SGHKS and CDR2 as YYEKEE (reference sequence). V was cut by 5 bases and J by 1 base, with 13 bases left in between. CDR3 sequence (DNA): TGTGCCAGCAGTTCGGGGCAGAGAAGCAATCAGCCCCAGCATTTT. This codes for CASSSGQRSNQPQHF.

This clone has just a few counts. The chain carries TRBV19 and TRBJ2-7, with a possible D match to TRBD2 (6 bases). The germline V gene encodes CDR1 LNHDA and CDR2 SQIVND (reference sequence). The CDR3 contains 14 residues. Trimming stripped 1 base from V and 6 bases from J, with 13 bases between. CDR3 bases: TGTGCCAGTAGTATAGGGGACTGGCCCTCCGAGCAGTACTTC. Its translation is CASSIGDWPSEQYF.

This chain links TRBV18 with TRBJ1-2; unclear D gene. The CDR3 has 11 residues. Germline values: CDR1 KGHSH, CDR2 LQKENI. Trimming pared 1 base from V and 6 bases from J, leaving 3 bases between. The CDR3, as DNA: TGTGCCAGCTCACCACGAGATGGCTACACCTTC. Its protein is CASSPRDGYTF. Full variable domain (missing parts from reference TRBV18 and TRBJ1-2): NAGVMQNPRHLVRRRGQEARLRCSPMKGHSHVYWYRQLPEEGLKFMVYLQKENIIDESGMPKERFSAEFPKEGPSILRIQQVVRGDSAAYFCASSPRDGYTFGSGTRLTVV.

This rearrangement joins TRBV29-1 to TRBJ2-7; 10 bases are shared with TRBD1. CDR1 is SQVTM and CDR2 is ANQGSEA in the germline V gene. The V segment lost 1 base and the J segment 3 bases; nucleotides outside the gene matches: 15. The CDR3 runs to 18 residues. The CDR3 region has the DNA TGCAGCGTTGAAGCTCTCAGTTTAGGGACAGGGGACAACTACGAGCAGTACTTC. Protein: CSVEALSLGTGDNYEQYF.

The sample holds one count of this clone. The chain employs TRBV6-5 and TRBJ1-2, with 11 bases fitting TRBD1. Germline lookup yields CDR1 MNHEY and CDR2 SVGAGI. There are 16 residues in the CDR3. The junction had 4 bases not matched to a gene; V was cut back by 2 bases and J by 2 bases. CDR3 loop: CASSYLGTGGNYGYTF. The CDR3 DNA reads TGTGCCAGCAGTTACCTCGGGACAGGGGGGAACTATGGCTACACCTTC.

The chain has TRBV4-2 and TRBJ1-2, with 7 positions matching TRBD1. The V gene end was trimmed by 4 bases and the J gene end by 8 bases; junction bases not matched to a gene: 10. Looked up from germline, CDR1 is LGHNA and CDR2 is YNFKEQ. The CDR3 has 14 amino acids. The CDR3 spells CASSRTTGEGGYTF. CDR3 bases: TGTGCCAGCAGCCGCACTACAGGGGAGGGCGGCTACACCTTC.

The CDR3 protein is CASSVEDPGTPNEKLFF. CDR3 coding DNA: TGTGCCAGCAGCGTAGAGGACCCCGGGACCCCTAATGAAAAACTGTTTTTT. This rearrangement joins TRBV9 to TRBJ1-4; a weak D match, TRBD1 (5 bases). Trimming cost V 0 bases and J 3 bases, with 15 bases left between them. This CDR3 region has 17 residues. Germline loops: CDR1 SGDLS, CDR2 YYNGEE.

The chain has TRBV20-1 and TRBJ1-1; possible D gene TRBD1, 5 bases. CDR1 and CDR2 (germline): DFQATT, SNEGSKA (reference sequence). Trimming left V 6 bases short and J 8 bases short, with 13 bases between. The CDR3 has 11 amino acids. The CDR3 sequence is CSAPDRREAFF. DNA of the CDR3: TGCAGTGCGCCTGACAGAAGGGAAGCTTTCTTT.

The chain recombines TRBV19 with TRBJ2-1, with 8 bases that match TRBD1. The germline V gene has CDR1 LNHDA and CDR2 SQIVND (reference sequence). CDR3 length: 14 amino acids. The trim removed 5 bases at V and 7 bases at J, leaving 7 bases unmatched. DNA for the CDR3: TGTGCCAGTAGTCAGGGGGCCAATGTAAATGAGCAGTTCTTC. This encodes CASSQGANVNEQFF.

The chain uses TRBV6-5 and TRBJ1-2, with TRBD1 identical over 7 bases. The trim removed 6 bases at V and 7 bases at J, leaving 8 bases unmatched. CDR1 and CDR2 (germline): MNHEY, SVGAGI. The CDR3 is made up of 13 amino acids. This CDR3 reads CASRPGQAPGYTF. The CDR3 region has the DNA TGTGCCAGCAGACCAGGACAGGCTCCTGGCTACACCTTC.

The chain links TRBV19 to TRBJ2-1; tentatively, D is TRBD1 (5 bases). The CDR3 covers 14 residues. Germline lookup yields CDR1 LNHDA and CDR2 SQIVND (reference sequence). V dropped 5 bases and J dropped 2 bases, with 10 bases sitting between them. The DNA for the CDR3 is TGTGCCAGTAGTCTCAGGGTAACCTACAATGAGCAGTTCTTC. It encodes CASSLRVTYNEQFF.

The chain links TRBV29-1 to TRBJ1-1; 11 bases match TRBD1. CDR1 is SQVTM, CDR2 ANQGSEA, per germline. The CDR3 has 12 residues. V was clipped by 6 bases and J by 4 bases; unmatched bases: 1. The CDR3 DNA reads as TGCAGCGTGGGGACAGGGGGCACTGAAGCTTTCTTT. This gives the protein CSVGTGGTEAFF.

The chain uses TRBV5-1 and TRBJ1-1; 7 bases are shared with TRBD1. This CDR3 region has 17 residues. Losses at the gene ends were 2 bases for V and 3 bases for J; bases not matched to a gene: 13. From germline, CDR1 is SGHRS and CDR2 YFSETQ. The CDR3 sequence: CASSLYRDSGYHTEAFF. DNA of the CDR3: TGCGCCAGCAGCTTATACCGGGACAGCGGCTACCACACTGAAGCTTTCTTT.

The chain has TRBV19 and TRBJ1-1; unclear D gene. V lost 7 bases and J lost 4, with 13 bases in between. Germline CDR1 LNHDA, CDR2 SQIVND (reference sequence). The CDR3 is 13 residues long. Here the CDR3 DNA reads TGTGCCAGTACCATCCGAGCGAGCACTGAAGCTTTCTTT. It is translated as CASTIRASTEAFF.

The chain couples TRBV5-1 to TRBJ2-7; 10 positions agree with TRBD1. Germline CDR1 reads SGHRS; CDR2 reads YFSETQ. After removal of 3 bases from V and 4 bases from J, the junction contained 7 bases not matched to a gene. The CDR3 totals 15 residues. CDR3 DNA sequence: TGCGCCAGCAGCTCCACAGGACAGGGGGTGTACGAGCAGTACTTC. Its translation is CASSSTGQGVYEQYF.

This sequence joins TRBV28 and TRBJ2-6, with D possibly being TRBD2 (6 bases). Germline V gene sequence: CDR1 MDHEN, CDR2 SYDVKM. Trimming left V 1 base short and J 3 bases short, with 19 bases between. This CDR3 is built from 19 residues. The CDR3 region is CASSLYELGGAGGANVLTF. DNA for the CDR3: TGTGCCAGCAGTTTATACGAACTTGGCGGGGCGGGTGGGGCCAACGTCCTGACTTTC.

This clone was seen just once. J is TRBJ1-1 and V is TRBV9; TRBD1 is a possible D gene (5 bases). CDR1 SGDLS and CDR2 YYNGEE come from the germline V gene. The length of the CDR3 is 13 residues. The ends were cut back, 0 bases at V and 8 bases at J, with 11 bases in the middle. The CDR3, as DNA: TGTGCCAGCAGCGTAGTAGAGGGGTGGGAAGCTTTCTTT. Amino acid sequence: CASSVVEGWEAFF.